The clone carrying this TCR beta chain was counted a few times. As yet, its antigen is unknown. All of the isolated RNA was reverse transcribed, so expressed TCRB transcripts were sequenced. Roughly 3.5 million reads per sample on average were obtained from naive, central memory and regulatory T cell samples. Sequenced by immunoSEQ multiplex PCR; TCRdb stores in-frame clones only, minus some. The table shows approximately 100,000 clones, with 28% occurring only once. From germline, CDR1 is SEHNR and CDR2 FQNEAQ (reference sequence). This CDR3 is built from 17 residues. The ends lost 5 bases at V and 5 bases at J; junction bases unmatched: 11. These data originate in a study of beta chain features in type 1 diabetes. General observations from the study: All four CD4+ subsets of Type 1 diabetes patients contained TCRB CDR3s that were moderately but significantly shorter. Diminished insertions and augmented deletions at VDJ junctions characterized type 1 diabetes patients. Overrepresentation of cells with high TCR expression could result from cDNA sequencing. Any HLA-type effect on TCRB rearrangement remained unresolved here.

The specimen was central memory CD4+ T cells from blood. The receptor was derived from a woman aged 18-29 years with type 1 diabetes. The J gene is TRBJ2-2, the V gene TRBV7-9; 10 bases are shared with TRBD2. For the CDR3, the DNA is TGTGCCAGCAGCCTCTCCGCCAGCGGGAGGGGTACCGGGGAGCTGTTTTTT. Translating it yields CASSLSASGRGTGELFF.